The rows below give T cell receptor beta chains drawn from one sample of a study of T cell repertoires in cytomegalovirus infection. TCRdb fed the reads into MiXCR, producing one record per CDR3 protein. The sample has about 210,000 distinct CDR3 sequences, 6% to 8% seen once. The specimen sequenced was PBMCs. The receptors shown here come from a human donor in good health (CMV status not recorded). Some clones in this sample may be carry-over from other donors' samples. The CDR3 runs from the conserved cysteine through the conserved F or W. Fields, in order: J gene, clone size, D gene, V gene, CDR3 DNA, CDR3 protein. D genes are given only for firm matches. A clone size is listed for some rows: how often the clone was seen (once, few, many), or a class if it is expanded.

TRBJ2-1 - TRBD1 TRBV24-1 TGTGCCACCAGGCAGGGGGCCAGCTACAATGAGCAGTTCTTC CATRQGASYNEQFF
TRBJ2-5 many TRBD2 TRBV28 TGTGCCAGCAGTCCTGCGGGGGGCCGGGGAGAGACCCAGTACTTC CASSPAGGRGETQYF
TRBJ2-1 few - TRBV28 TGTGCCAGCAGTTTATCGGGGAGGCCTTTCTACAATGAGCAGTTCTTC CASSLSGRPFYNEQFF
TRBJ1-5 many TRBD1 TRBV19 TGTGCCACCCGAAGAGGGGGCGGGGAGGTAAGCAATCAGCCCCAGCATTTT CATRRGGGEVSNQPQHF
TRBJ2-5 many - TRBV14 TGTGCCAGCGGGGGCCAGCTTCAAGAGACCCAGTACTTC CASGGQLQETQYF
TRBJ2-4 many - TRBV7-2 TGTGCCAGCAGCATAGGGAGACCGGTAGCCAAAAACATTCAGTACTTC CASSIGRPVAKNIQYF
TRBJ1-3 many - TRBV12-3/TRBV12-4 TGTGCCAGCCAGGGTCACCTGGCGGTTGGAAACACCATATATTTT CASQGHLAVGNTIYF
TRBJ2-6 many - TRBV29-1 TGCAGCGTTGTCCAAGCGAGCTCTGGGGCCAACGTCCTGACTTTC CSVVQASSGANVLTF
TRBJ1-1 many - TRBV7-8 TGTGCCAGCAGCCAAGGGGGGGCGCGAGCTTTCTTT CASSQGGARAFF
TRBJ2-7 many - TRBV7-6 TGTGCCAGCAGCTCCGGGACATCCCTCGGCGAGCAGTACTTC CASSSGTSLGEQYF
TRBJ2-3 many - TRBV7-2 TGTGCCAGCACCCCTACGGTAGATACGCAGTATTTT CASTPTVDTQYF
TRBJ1-2 many - TRBV5-6 TGTGCCAGCAGCTTGGCCGTTAGGGGCTACACCTTC CASSLAVRGYTF
TRBJ1-1 many - TRBV7-2 TGTGCCAGCAGCTCGGGACAGAACACTGAAGCTTTCTTT CASSSGQNTEAFF
TRBJ2-7 - - TRBV7-2 TGTGCCAGCAGCGCCCCCTCCTACGAGCAGTACTTC CASSAPSYEQYF
TRBJ1-1 many TRBD1 TRBV6-2/TRBV6-3 TGTGCCAGCAGTAAGGACAGGGACACTGAAGCTTTCTTT CASSKDRDTEAFF
TRBJ2-7 many TRBD1 TRBV27 TGTGCCAGCAGTCCCGGGACAGGGGCCACCTACGAGCAGTACTTC CASSPGTGATYEQYF
TRBJ2-7 many - TRBV5-5 TGTGCCAGCAGCTTAACACCAGGAACCTACGAGCAGTACTTC CASSLTPGTYEQYF
TRBJ1-1 many TRBD1 TRBV6-2/TRBV6-3 TGTGCCAGCAGTTCCCTAGACAGGGGGCCGTTGAACACTGAAGCTTTCTTT CASSSLDRGPLNTEAFF
TRBJ1-1 many - TRBV2 TGTGCCAGCAGTGACAATAGACTGAACACTGAAGCTTTCTTT CASSDNRLNTEAFF
TRBJ1-2 few - TRBV14 TGTGCCAGCAGCCAAGAATGGCAGGGAGGCGGCTACACCTTC CASSQEWQGGGYTF
TRBJ1-5 many - TRBV2 TGTGCCAGCAGTGAAGCCATTTATCAGCCCCAGCATTTT CASSEAIYQPQHF
TRBJ2-3 many TRBD2 TRBV20-1 TGCAGTGCTAGAGATTGGGGGACTATAACAGATACGCAGTATTTT CSARDWGTITDTQYF
TRBJ2-5 many TRBD1 TRBV6-2/TRBV6-3 TGTGCCAGCAGCTACGGACAGGGGAGACAAGAGACCCAGTACTTC CASSYGQGRQETQYF
TRBJ1-1 many - TRBV4-1 TGCGCCAGCAGCCCCTCCGGGCTCCAGAACTCTTTCTTT CASSPSGLQNSFF
TRBJ1-1 many - TRBV29-1 TGCAGCGTGAGGGGGACACCGAACACTGAAGCTTTCTTT CSVRGTPNTEAFF
TRBJ2-1 many TRBD1 TRBV6-5 TGTGCCAGCAGTTCTCGGGGACAGGGGAACAATGAGCAGTTCTTC CASSSRGQGNNEQFF
TRBJ1-3 many TRBD1 TRBV6-6 TGTGCCAGCAGTTACCGGGACAGGGGGCGAGGAAACACCATATATTTT CASSYRDRGRGNTIYF
TRBJ2-1 many TRBD1 TRBV6-1 TGTGCCAGCACTGGAGACAGGGGGCCAAATGAGCAGTTCTTC CASTGDRGPNEQFF
TRBJ1-2 many TRBD1 TRBV28 TGTGCCAGCAAACCGGGACAGGCGAACTATGGCTACACCTTC CASKPGQANYGYTF
TRBJ1-2 - - TRBV5-5 TGTGCCAGCAGCTTGGTTGGGGGCGCCTTCGGCTACACCTTC CASSLVGGAFGYTF
TRBJ2-7 many TRBD2 TRBV27 TGTGCCAGCAGAGACGGGGGGGAACTCTCCTACGAGCAGTACTTC CASRDGGELSYEQYF
TRBJ1-2 many TRBD1 TRBV28 TGTGCCAGCAGTCGACAGGGGCCGCGGGGCTATGGCTACACCTTC CASSRQGPRGYGYTF
TRBJ1-2 many TRBD1 TRBV28 TGTGCCAGCAGTTCAATCGGGACAGTCTATGGCTACACCTTC CASSSIGTVYGYTF
TRBJ2-1 many TRBD1 TRBV5-1 TGCGCCAGCAGCTTGGCCCCTGCCGGGACAGGGTACAATGAGCAGTTCTTC CASSLAPAGTGYNEQFF
TRBJ1-6 many - TRBV7-2 TGTGCCAGCAGCTTACGGAGTAATTCACCCCTCCACTTT CASSLRSNSPLHF
TRBJ2-1 many TRBD2 TRBV5-1 TGCGCCAGCAGCCCACCGACTAGCGGGGGTGTTTACAATGAGCAGTTCTTC CASSPPTSGGVYNEQFF